This entry concerns a single T cell receptor beta chain. Its antigen is currently unknown. The sample is drawn from a study of cytomegalovirus exposure and HLA in healthy donors. Study observations and caveats: Productive status was seen about 90% or about 30% of the time for most TCR beta V segments in an earlier analysis.

Primers included in the PCR were 60 Vbeta and 13 Jbeta primers. Generated by immunoSEQ multiplex PCR, the TCRdb table keeps only in-frame clones and is missing some. The table has 100,000 or so clones, roughly 80% seen once. Donors had nominal health at sampling but likely had unrecorded immune exposures. The CDR3 totals 15 residues. The chain recombines TRBV21-1 with TRBJ1-5; the table assigns TRBD1, which was not confirmed against the DNA. TRBV21-1 is an annotated pseudogene. This receptor was taken from a female donor in good health and CMV-seronegative. Sequenced material: PBMCs. The CDR3 DNA sequence: TGTGCCAGCAGACAACCTCAGGGGGCCAGGCAGCCCCAGCATTTT. It codes for CASRQPQGARQPQHF.